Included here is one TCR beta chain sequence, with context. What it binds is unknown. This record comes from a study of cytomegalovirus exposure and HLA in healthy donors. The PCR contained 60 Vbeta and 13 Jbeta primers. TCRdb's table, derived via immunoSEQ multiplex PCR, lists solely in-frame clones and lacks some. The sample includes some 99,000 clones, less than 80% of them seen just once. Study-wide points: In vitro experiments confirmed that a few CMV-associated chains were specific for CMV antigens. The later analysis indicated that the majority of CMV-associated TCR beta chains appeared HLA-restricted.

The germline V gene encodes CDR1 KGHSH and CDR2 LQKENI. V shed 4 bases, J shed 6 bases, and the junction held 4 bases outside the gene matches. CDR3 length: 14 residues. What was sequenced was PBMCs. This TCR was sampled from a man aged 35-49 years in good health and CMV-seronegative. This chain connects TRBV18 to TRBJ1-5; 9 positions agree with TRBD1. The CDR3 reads CASSRDREVQPQHF. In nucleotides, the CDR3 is TGTGCCAGCTCACGGGACAGGGAAGTTCAGCCCCAGCATTTT. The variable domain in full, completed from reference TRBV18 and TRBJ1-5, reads NAGVMQNPRHLVRRRGQEARLRCSPMKGHSHVYWYRQLPEEGLKFMVYLQKENIIDESGMPKERFSAEFPKEGPSILRIQQVVRGDSAAYFCASSRDREVQPQHFGDGTRLSIL.